A selection of T cell receptor beta chains follows, all from one sample in a study of regulatory T cells in long-lasting Graves disease. TCRdb redid the calling of the multiplex PCR reads with MiXCR, one entry per CDR3 protein. The sample holds roughly 500,000 distinct CDR3 sequences, under 25% seen once. This specimen consisted of peripheral blood mononuclear cells (PBMCs), obtained when the disease was refractory, from a patient treated with antithyroid drugs. Every receptor here comes from a female donor with Graves disease. The CDR3 runs from the conserved cysteine through the conserved F or W. The D gene is left open where the match is weak. Size values are once, few and many counts, or a class for expanded clones, and some rows have none.

cdr3_aa cdr3_nt d_call j_call v_call clone_size
CASRNRDRGLDSPLHF TGTGCCAGCAGAAACCGGGACAGGGGGCTTGATTCACCCCTCCACTTT TRBD1 TRBJ1-6 TRBV5-5 -
CASSDEVIPDTQYF TGTGCCAGCAGTGACGAGGTCATCCCAGATACGCAGTATTTT - TRBJ2-3 TRBV2 -
CASSYSSGQGFNSPLHF TGTGCCAGCAGTTACTCATCCGGACAGGGGTTTAATTCACCCCTCCACTTT TRBD1 TRBJ1-6 TRBV6-2/TRBV6-3 -
CASNLSAGIIYEQYF TGTGCCAGCAATTTATCAGCGGGAATCATCTACGAGCAGTACTTC TRBD2 TRBJ2-7 TRBV27 -
CASIPVGQGLYGYTF TGTGCCAGCATTCCAGTCGGACAGGGCCTCTATGGCTACACCTTC TRBD1 TRBJ1-2 TRBV28 many
CSSKTGEQTDEAFF TGCAGCTCTAAGACGGGGGAGCAAACCGATGAAGCTTTCTTT - TRBJ1-1 TRBV29-1 -
CASSRDRATDTQYF TGTGCCAGCAGCCGAGACAGGGCGACAGATACGCAGTATTTT TRBD1 TRBJ2-3 TRBV11-1 -
CASSPLAGTVNTDTQYF TGTGCCAGCAGTCCACTAGCCGGGACAGTGAACACAGATACGCAGTATTTT - TRBJ2-3 TRBV28 -
CASSLQVSGGYEQFF TGCGCCAGCAGCCTTCAGGTTTCGGGAGGGTACGAGCAGTTCTTC TRBD2 TRBJ2-1 TRBV5-1 -
CASSRDSGWGNTEAFF TGTGCCAGCAGCCGTGACTCAGGTTGGGGAAACACTGAAGCTTTCTTT - TRBJ1-1 TRBV9 -
CASSSKRLAGAVSETQYF TGTGCCAGCAGTTCCAAGAGACTAGCGGGAGCTGTGTCGGAGACCCAGTACTTC TRBD2 TRBJ2-5 TRBV6-5 many
CASSLYQGRDHEQYF TGTGCCAGCAGTTTATATCAAGGCAGGGACCACGAGCAGTACTTC - TRBJ2-7 TRBV27 few
CASSQMGGMNTEAFF TGTGCCAGCAGTCAAATGGGGGGAATGAACACTGAAGCTTTCTTT - TRBJ1-1 TRBV6-1 once
CASRTAHDSSGYTF TGTGCCAGCAGGACTGCACACGACAGCTCGGGCTACACCTTC - TRBJ1-2 TRBV6-1 many
CASSQDERTGELFF TGCGCCAGCAGCCAAGATGAGAGGACCGGGGAGCTGTTTTTT - TRBJ2-2 TRBV4-3 few
CASSSGLDGSGYGYTF TGCGCCAGCAGCTCAGGATTGGACGGATCGGGCTATGGCTACACCTTC - TRBJ1-2 TRBV5-1 -
CASSTRGGRRGRTEAFF TGCGCCAGCAGCACCCGGGGAGGGAGGAGAGGAAGGACTGAAGCTTTCTTT - TRBJ1-1 TRBV5-1 many
CASSEDDRGETGELFF TGTGCCAGCAGTGAGGACGACAGGGGGGAAACCGGGGAGCTGTTTTTT TRBD1 TRBJ2-2 TRBV2 many
CASRLTVGSYEQYF TGTGCCAGCAGACTAACAGTGGGATCCTACGAGCAGTACTTC - TRBJ2-7 TRBV27 many
CASSAPGQGVHEQYF TGTGCCAGCAGCGCCCCGGGACAGGGTGTCCACGAGCAGTACTTC TRBD1 TRBJ2-7 TRBV5-4 -
CSATGTGVYEQYF TGCAGTGCTACCGGGACAGGGGTCTACGAGCAGTACTTC TRBD1 TRBJ2-7 TRBV20-1 -
CASSQGHGAFF TGTGCCAGCAGCCAAGGGCATGGGGCTTTCTTT - TRBJ1-1 TRBV3-1 many
CSARLPRSPDRGLWGYTF TGCAGTGCTAGACTCCCGAGATCCCCGGACAGGGGGCTTTGGGGCTACACCTTC TRBD1 TRBJ1-2 TRBV20-1 -
CASSPLTGGLNEQFF TGTGCCAGCTCACCGCTGACAGGGGGCCTCAATGAGCAGTTCTTC TRBD1 TRBJ2-1 TRBV18 -
CASSQGALRYF TGCGCCAGCAGCCAAGGTGCTCTCAGGTACTTC - TRBJ2-7 TRBV4-1 few
CASSLTRTSGKLEQFF TGTGCCAGCAGCTTAACCCGGACTAGCGGGAAACTTGAGCAGTTCTTC TRBD2 TRBJ2-1 TRBV7-3 -
CASSLWGVRVGNQPQHF TGTGCCAGCAGTTTGTGGGGCGTAAGGGTGGGCAATCAGCCCCAGCATTTT - TRBJ1-5 TRBV28 many
CASSHPKTGVHGYTF TGTGCCAGCAGCCACCCGAAAACAGGGGTGCATGGCTACACCTTC TRBD1 TRBJ1-2 TRBV9 -
CASSFEGPEQYF TGTGCCAGCAGCTTTGAGGGGCCCGAGCAGTACTTC - TRBJ2-7 TRBV7-2 many
CASSSGNYGYTF TGTGCCAGCAGCTCCGGAAACTATGGCTACACCTTC - TRBJ1-2 TRBV6-5 many
CASSFRASLNTEAFF TGTGCCAGCAGCTTCAGGGCCTCGTTGAACACTGAAGCTTTCTTT - TRBJ1-1 TRBV28 many
CASSLGGAVGTEAFF TGTGCCAGCAGTTTAGGGGGGGCCGTGGGTACTGAAGCTTTCTTT - TRBJ1-1 TRBV28 many
CAWGQDGGSEQYF TGTGCCTGGGGTCAGGACGGGGGTTCGGAGCAGTACTTC - TRBJ2-7 TRBV30 -
CASSVDVGNTEAFF TGTGCCAGCAGCGTAGACGTAGGGAACACTGAAGCTTTCTTT - TRBJ1-1 TRBV9 few
CASEQGFSTEAFF TGTGCCAGTGAGCAGGGGTTCAGCACTGAAGCTTTCTTT - TRBJ1-1 TRBV16 few
CAISEKGLNTEAFF TGTGCCATCAGTGAGAAGGGTCTGAACACTGAAGCTTTCTTT - TRBJ1-1 TRBV10-3 many
CASSERPVSYNSPLHF TGCGCCAGCAGTGAGAGGCCTGTGTCCTATAATTCACCCCTCCACTTT - TRBJ1-6 TRBV10-2 -
CSASGGDNQPQHF TGCAGTGCCAGCGGCGGAGATAATCAGCCCCAGCATTTT - TRBJ1-5 TRBV20-1 few
CASSPQGYDAEAFF TGTGCCAGCAGTCCGCAGGGTTATGACGCTGAAGCTTTCTTT - TRBJ1-1 TRBV7-9 -
CAAWTGGLTGELFF TGTGCCGCTTGGACTGGGGGCTTGACCGGGGAGCTGTTTTTT - TRBJ2-2 TRBV6-2/TRBV6-3 few
CSARDTASGYYEQYF TGCAGTGCTAGAGATACGGCTAGCGGGTACTACGAGCAGTACTTC TRBD2 TRBJ2-7 TRBV20-1 few
CASSRTASNQPQHF TGTGCCAGCAGTCGGACCGCTTCCAATCAGCCCCAGCATTTT - TRBJ1-5 TRBV6-1 many
CASSPRGLGTGELFF TGTGCCAGCTCTCCCAGGGGGCTCGGCACCGGGGAGCTGTTTTTT TRBD1 TRBJ2-2 TRBV11-1 -
CASSYSPQGNYEQYF TGTGCCAGCAGTTACTCCCCACAGGGGAACTACGAGCAGTACTTC TRBD1 TRBJ2-7 TRBV6-5 many
CASSLTGTGSTEAFF TGTGCCAGCAGCTTAACCGGGACAGGGTCCACTGAAGCTTTCTTT TRBD1 TRBJ1-1 TRBV7-3 few
CASSVEGYTGELFF TGTGCCAGCAGCGTAGAAGGGTACACCGGGGAGCTGTTTTTT - TRBJ2-2 TRBV9 many
CASSQVGGQSNSPLHF TGCGCCAGCAGCCAAGTTGGTGGACAATCTAATTCACCCCTCCACTTT - TRBJ1-6 TRBV4-1 -
CASSPVTSPSYEQYF TGTGCCAGCAGCCCCGTGACTAGCCCATCCTACGAGCAGTACTTC TRBD2 TRBJ2-7 TRBV9 few